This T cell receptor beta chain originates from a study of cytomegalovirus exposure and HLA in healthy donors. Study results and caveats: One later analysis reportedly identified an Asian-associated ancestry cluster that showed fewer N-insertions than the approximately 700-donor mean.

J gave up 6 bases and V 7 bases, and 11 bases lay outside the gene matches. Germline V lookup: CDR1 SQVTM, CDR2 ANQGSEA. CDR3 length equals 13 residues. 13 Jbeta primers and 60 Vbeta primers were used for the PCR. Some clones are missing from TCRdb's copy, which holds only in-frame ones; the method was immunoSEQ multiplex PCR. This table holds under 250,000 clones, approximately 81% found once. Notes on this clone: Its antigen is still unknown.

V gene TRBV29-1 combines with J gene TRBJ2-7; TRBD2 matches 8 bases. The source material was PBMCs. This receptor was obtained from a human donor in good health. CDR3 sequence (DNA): TGCAGCGCCAACCTGGGACTAGGTGGCGAGCAGTACTTC. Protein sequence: CSANLGLGGEQYF.